A selection of T cell receptor beta chains follows, all from one sample in a study of T cell changes during pregnancy in multiple sclerosis. Measured with immunoSEQ multiplex PCR; TCRdb has only the in-frame clones, and not every one. In the table there are approximately 60,000 clones, 90% to 95% of which are singletons. Sequencing used CD4+ T cells from peripheral blood mononuclear cells, obtained before pregnancy. These TCRs come from a female donor with multiple sclerosis, enrolled in a pregnancy study. The CDR3 runs from the conserved cysteine through the conserved F or W. D genes are given only for firm matches. For some rows the clone size is stated as once, few or many, or as a class when expanded; others skip it.

v_call	d_call	j_call	clone_size	cdr3_nt	cdr3_aa
TRBV6-4	TRBD2	TRBJ2-3	-	TGTGCCAGCAGCGCGGGCAGCGGGAGTGGGACAGATACGCAGTATTTT	CASSAGSGSGTDTQYF
TRBV11-2	-	TRBJ2-4	-	TGTGCCAGCAGCGCCCAATCTCCGCGGAAATTAGCCAAAAACATTCAGTACTTC	CASSAQSPRKLAKNIQYF
TRBV9	-	TRBJ2-6	-	TGTGCCAGCTCCGAGCGCAGGGTGGGGGCCAACGTCCTGACTTTC	CASSERRVGANVLTF
TRBV2	TRBD1	TRBJ1-1	-	TGTGCCAGCAGCGTCAGGGGGACTGAAGCTTTCTTT	CASSVRGTEAFF
TRBV2	TRBD2	TRBJ2-7	-	TGTGCCAGCAGGCGGGAGGGCGGGCCCTTCGAGCAGTACTTC	CASRREGGPFEQYF
TRBV29-1	-	TRBJ2-2	-	TGCAGCGCGTTGTCTCGGGGCACCGGGGAGCTGTTTTTT	CSALSRGTGELFF
TRBV11-3	TRBD2	TRBJ2-7	-	TGTGCCAGCAGCGTAGCTCGGGGGGACTACGAGCAGTACTTC	CASSVARGDYEQYF
TRBV5-1	-	TRBJ2-2	-	TGCGCCAGCAGCTCCCCCCCCGTGACCGGGGAGCTGTTTTTT	CASSSPPVTGELFF
TRBV9	TRBD1	TRBJ2-7	-	TGTGCCAGCAGCGCCGGGACAGGGGGTCTCGACGAGCAGTACTTC	CASSAGTGGLDEQYF
TRBV7-9	TRBD2	TRBJ2-1	once	TGTGCCAGCAACCCCGGGCCCGGGAGGGCCCGGGAGCAGTTCTTC	CASNPGPGRAREQFF
TRBV6-5	TRBD2	TRBJ2-5	once	TGTGCCAGCAGTTATCTAGCGGGGGGGCAAGAGACCCAGTACTTC	CASSYLAGGQETQYF
TRBV19	TRBD1	TRBJ1-5	-	TGTGCCAGTAGTATAAATTTCAGGACAGGGGGGCTTGTAGGCAATCAGCCCCAGCATTTT	CASSINFRTGGLVGNQPQHF
TRBV27	-	TRBJ2-2	once	TGTGCCAGCAGTTTAGTTTCCGGCGGAAACACCGGGGAGCTGTTTTTT	CASSLVSGGNTGELFF
TRBV18	-	TRBJ2-3	-	TGTGCCAGCTCACCTGTCGGGGGAACAGATACGCAGTATTTT	CASSPVGGTDTQYF
TRBV7-2	TRBD2	TRBJ2-1	-	TGTGCCAGCAGCCCCCACGGGACTAGCGGGAGAAATGAGCAGTTCTTC	CASSPHGTSGRNEQFF